The 26 T cell receptor beta chains reported below all come from one sample, sequenced in a study of blood T cell repertoires in COVID-19. Measured with immunoSEQ multiplex PCR; TCRdb has only the in-frame clones, and not every one. The sample comprises around 78,000 clones, 70% to 90% of which are singletons, and 25% to 30% rests with the top ten. Specimen: peripheral blood. These TCRs come from a man in his fifties with active or convalescent COVID-19.

The V gene is TRBV7-8, the J gene TRBJ1-1, with a possible D match to TRBD1 (5 bases). CDR1 is SGHVS, CDR2 FQNEAQ, per germline. The CDR3 covers 13 residues. V was cut by 6 bases and J by 3 bases, with 11 bases left in between. The CDR3 is CASRLTGDTEAFF. In DNA, the CDR3 is TGTGCCAGCAGACTTACAGGAGACACTGAAGCTTTCTTT.

V gene TRBV18 combines with J gene TRBJ2-7; TRBD2 is a possible D gene (6 bases). This CDR3 is built from 14 residues. Germline V lookup: CDR1 KGHSH, CDR2 LQKENI. V lost 2 bases and J 0 bases, leaving 8 bases between the germline ends. CDR3 amino acids: CASSPGRDSYEQYF. CDR3 nucleotide sequence: TGTGCCAGCTCACCAGGGCGGGACTCCTACGAGCAGTACTTC.

This chain links TRBV28 with TRBJ1-1, with 7 nucleotides matching TRBD1. Germline CDR1 and CDR2: MDHEN and SYDVKM. The V segment lost 8 bases and the J segment 4 bases; nucleotides outside the gene matches: 7. The CDR3 is made up of 13 amino acids. The CDR3 DNA reads as TGTGCCAGCGAGGAGGGGGCGGCCACTGAAGCTTTCTTT. Translation gives CASEEGAATEAFF. Drawing the rest from reference TRBV28 and TRBJ1-1, the complete variable domain is DVKVTQSSRYLVKRTGEKVFLECVQDMDHENMFWYRQDPGLGLRLIYFSYDVKMKEKGDIPEGYSVSREKKERFSLILESASTNQTSMYLCASEEGAATEAFFGQGTRLTVV.

This clone was detected once. The chain couples TRBV6-5 to TRBJ2-7; 12 nucleotides align to TRBD2. CDR3 size: 15 residues. The V gene end was trimmed by 4 bases and the J gene end by 4 bases; junction bases not matched to a gene: 5. Germline loops: CDR1 MNHEY, CDR2 SVGAGI. CDR3 sequence: CASSSLTSGGYEQYF. CDR3 sequence (DNA): TGTGCCAGCAGTTCCTTGACTAGCGGGGGTTACGAGCAGTACTTC.

This sequence joins TRBV28 and TRBJ2-7, with TRBD1 identical over 7 bases. The CDR3 extends over 15 amino acids. Germline V gives CDR1 MDHEN, CDR2 SYDVKM. The V segment lost 5 bases and the J segment 3 bases; nucleotides outside the gene matches: 10. The CDR3 DNA reads as TGTGCCAGCAGTCTCCTACAGGGGACCTACTACGAGCAGTACTTC. Translated, it gives CASSLLQGTYYEQYF.

V is TRBV11-2 and J is TRBJ1-4, with 9 bases fitting TRBD1. The CDR3 consists of 14 residues. Germline V lookup: CDR1 SGHAT, CDR2 FQNNGV. With V trimmed by 5 bases and J by 8 bases, 6 bases remained unmatched. Written as DNA, the CDR3 is TGTGCCAGCAGCCAGGGACAGGGACGCGAAAAACTGTTTTTT. Its translation: CASSQGQGREKLFF.

The genes are TRBV18 and TRBJ2-7; no clear D. Germline-derived CDR1 and CDR2 are KGHSH and LQKENI. The V gene lost 1 base and the J gene lost 0 bases, with 4 bases spanning the gap. The CDR3 consists of 13 residues. The chain's CDR3 is CASSPQSSYEQYF. The CDR3 DNA sequence: TGTGCCAGCTCACCACAGAGCTCCTACGAGCAGTACTTC.

V gene TRBV5-1 combines with J gene TRBJ2-1; D is unresolved. Trimming pared 4 bases from V and 10 bases from J, leaving 15 bases between. The CDR3 length is 13 residues. Germline V gives CDR1 SGHRS, CDR2 YFSETQ. CDR3 sequence: CASSPLAAGEQFF. The DNA for the CDR3 is TGCGCCAGCAGCCCTTTGGCGGCCGGGGAGCAGTTCTTC.

CDR3 DNA sequence: TGTGCCAGTAGTCGCGGACTAGCGGGAGCATTTGGCGGGGAGCTGTTTTTT. Amino acids: CASSRGLAGAFGGELFF. The gene calls are TRBV19 and TRBJ2-2, with TRBD2 matching over 13 bases. The trim removed 5 bases at V and 7 bases at J, leaving 10 bases unmatched. The V gene's germline CDR1 is LNHDA and CDR2 SQIVND (reference sequence). The CDR3 is 17 residues long.

The J gene is TRBJ2-1, the V gene TRBV19; TRBD2 matches 13 bases. V lost 6 bases, J lost 5 bases, and 1 base stayed unmatched. CDR1 LNHDA and CDR2 SQIVND come from the germline V gene (reference sequence). The CDR3 extends over 14 amino acids. CDR3 in amino acids: CASRGLAGNNEQFF. CDR3 coding DNA: TGTGCCAGTAGGGGACTAGCGGGGAACAATGAGCAGTTCTTC.

The chain joins TRBV11-3 to TRBJ2-3; the D is unclear. V lost 5 bases and J lost 4, with 7 bases in between. This CDR3 spans 12 amino acids. Germline-derived CDR1 and CDR2 are SGHNT and YENEEA. CDR3 nucleotides: TGTGCCAGCAGCCAGAGCGCAGATACGCAGTATTTT. It translates to CASSQSADTQYF.

The V call is TRBV7-6, the J call TRBJ2-5; D is perhaps TRBD2 (6 bases). The germline V and J ends were trimmed by 1 base and 5 bases, with 14 bases remaining between them. From germline, CDR1 is SGHVS and CDR2 FNYEAQ. There are 15 residues in the CDR3. The CDR3 protein is CASSLVGGPGETQYF. In DNA form, the CDR3 reads TGTGCCAGCAGCTTAGTCGGAGGGCCCGGGGAGACCCAGTACTTC.

This clone occurred a few times. J is TRBJ1-6 and V is TRBV27, with TRBD1 matching over 10 bases. This CDR3 contains 15 residues. With 1 base clipped from V and 10 bases from J, the junction kept 4 bases outside the gene matches. From germline, CDR1 is MNHEY and CDR2 SMNVEV (reference sequence). The CDR3 loop reads CASSLYGQGVSPLHF. In DNA, the CDR3 is TGTGCCAGCAGTTTATATGGACAGGGGGTGTCACCCCTCCACTTT.

The V gene is TRBV5-1, the J gene TRBJ2-1; TRBD1 might be the D (5 bases). The V gene lost 0 bases and the J gene lost 6 bases, with 13 bases spanning the gap. The germline CDR1 and CDR2 sequences are SGHRS and YFSETQ. The CDR3 consists of 15 residues. The CDR3 spells CASSLGRGQSNEQFF. The CDR3 region has the DNA TGCGCCAGCAGCTTGGGTAGGGGCCAAAGCAATGAGCAGTTCTTC.

This sequence joins TRBV6-5 and TRBJ2-7; TRBD1 aligns across 10 bases. V lost 5 bases and J lost 6; bases outside the gene matches: 10. The CDR3 covers 15 residues. Per germline, CDR1 MNHEY and CDR2 SVGAGI. The CDR3 nucleotides are TGTGCCAGCAGTACCGGGGACAGGGGTCTGGGCGAGCAGTACTTC. Amino acid sequence: CASSTGDRGLGEQYF.

The chain employs TRBV6-5 and TRBJ1-4, with 8 bases identical to TRBD1. CDR3 size: 14 residues. In germline, CDR1 is MNHEY, CDR2 SVGAGI. The J segment lost 10 bases and the V segment lost 4 bases, leaving 8 bases of the junction unmatched. The chain's CDR3 is CASSLDRAQGKLFF. The CDR3 DNA is TGTGCCAGCAGTTTGGACAGGGCACAGGGAAAACTGTTTTTT.

The V gene is TRBV7-2, the J gene TRBJ2-7; 9 nucleotides align to TRBD2. V shed 2 bases and J 5 bases; nucleotides not matched to a gene: 7. The germline CDR1 and CDR2 sequences are SGHTA and FQGNSA. The CDR3 sequence is 15 residues long. As DNA, the CDR3 is TGTGCCAGCAGCTTACAGGCGGGGGGGCCCGACGAGCAGTACTTC. Residues: CASSLQAGGPDEQYF.

The rearrangement links TRBV11-3 to TRBJ2-1; 10 bases map to TRBD2. From germline, CDR1 is SGHNT and CDR2 YENEEA. V trimming: 5 bases; J trimming: 6 bases; junction bases outside the gene matches: 7. CDR3 length equals 15 residues. CDR3 bases: TGTGCCAGCAGCCAGCGGGAGGGCCATTTCAATGAGCAGTTCTTC. It specifies CASSQREGHFNEQFF.

V and J are TRBV6-2 or TRBV6-3 and TRBJ1-4; TRBD1 is a possible D gene (6 bases). V lost 6 bases, J lost 6 bases, and 14 bases lay in between. This CDR3 has 14 amino acids. CDR1 is MNHEY, CDR2 SVGEGT, per germline. The CDR3 DNA reads as TGTGCCAGCAGCACCGCCACAGGGTATGAAAAACTGTTTTTT. Translating gives CASSTATGYEKLFF.

The rearrangement links TRBV18 to TRBJ2-7; a possible D gene is TRBD1 (6 bases). Trimming cost V 2 bases and J 5 bases, with 13 bases left between them. CDR1 is KGHSH and CDR2 is LQKENI in the germline V gene. This CDR3 is built from 14 residues. The CDR3 loop is CASSPSQGNHEQYF. The CDR3 DNA reads TGTGCCAGCTCACCATCACAGGGCAACCACGAGCAGTACTTC.

V is TRBV19 and J is TRBJ1-1; TRBD1 matches 9 bases. This CDR3 is built from 16 residues. Germline CDR1 reads LNHDA; CDR2 reads SQIVND (reference sequence). Trimming at V came to 5 bases and at J to 6 bases, leaving 13 bases not matched to a gene. This CDR3 is CASSSSQGARGAEAFF. The CDR3 DNA is TGTGCCAGTAGTTCCTCACAGGGGGCGCGTGGTGCTGAAGCTTTCTTT.

V gene TRBV5-1 combines with J gene TRBJ2-1; TRBD1 agrees at 12 bases. There are 16 residues in the CDR3. After removal of 4 bases from V and 7 bases from J, the junction contained 9 bases not matched to a gene. Germline loops: CDR1 SGHRS, CDR2 YFSETQ. The CDR3 loop is CASSRRGQGADNEQFF. In nucleotides, the CDR3 is TGCGCCAGCAGCCGAAGGGGACAGGGGGCGGATAATGAGCAGTTCTTC. Based on the CDR3 plus reference TRBV5-1 and TRBJ2-1, the full variable domain is KAGVTQTPRYLIKTRGQQVTLSCSPISGHRSVSWYQQTPGQGLQFLFEYFSETQRNKGNFPGRFSGRQFSNSRSEMNVSTLELGDSALYLCASSRRGQGADNEQFFGPGTRLTVL.

CDR3 region: CASSSRDRGYNEQFF. CDR3 coding DNA: TGTGCCAGCAGCTCCCGGGACAGGGGATACAATGAGCAGTTCTTC. The chain employs TRBV7-9 and TRBJ2-1, with TRBD1 identical over 10 bases. The trim removed 4 bases at V and 4 bases at J, leaving 4 bases unmatched. The CDR3 consists of 15 residues. The V gene's germline CDR1 is SEHNR and CDR2 FQNEAQ (reference sequence).

The chain couples TRBV18 to TRBJ1-6; 8 bases match TRBD1. The V and J ends lost 0 bases and 1 base, in that order; junction bases with no gene match: 2. CDR1 and CDR2 (germline): KGHSH, LQKENI. The CDR3 consists of 17 residues. The CDR3 region has the DNA TGTGCCAGCTCACCACCGGGACAGGATTCCTATAATTCACCCCTCCACTTT. Translated: CASSPPGQDSYNSPLHF.

The rearrangement uses TRBV19 and TRBJ2-7; D perhaps matches TRBD2 (6 bases). The CDR3 sequence is 17 residues long. Trimming left V 6 bases short and J 2 bases short, with 23 bases between. The V gene's germline CDR1 is LNHDA and CDR2 SQIVND (reference sequence). The CDR3 DNA is TGTGCCAGTAGCCCGGGCGGGGTTCGAGGGGCGACCTACGAGCAGTACTTC. It specifies CASSPGGVRGATYEQYF. The full variable domain, with the rest looked up from reference TRBV19 and TRBJ2-7, is DGGITQSPKYLFRKEGQNVTLSCEQNLNHDAMYWYRQDPGQGLRLIYYSQIVNDFQKGDIAEGYSVSREKKESFPLTVTSAQKNPTAFYLCASSPGGVRGATYEQYFGPGTRLTVT.

V gene TRBV10-3 combines with J gene TRBJ2-2; possibly TRBD2 for D (5 bases). With 6 bases removed from V and 3 bases from J, the gap between germline ends came to 14 bases. Germline V CDR1 and CDR2: ENHRY, SYGVKD. The CDR3 is made up of 15 amino acids. CDR3 loop: CAIRPGPGDTGELFF. As DNA, the CDR3 is TGTGCCATCAGACCGGGCCCCGGGGACACCGGGGAGCTGTTTTTT.